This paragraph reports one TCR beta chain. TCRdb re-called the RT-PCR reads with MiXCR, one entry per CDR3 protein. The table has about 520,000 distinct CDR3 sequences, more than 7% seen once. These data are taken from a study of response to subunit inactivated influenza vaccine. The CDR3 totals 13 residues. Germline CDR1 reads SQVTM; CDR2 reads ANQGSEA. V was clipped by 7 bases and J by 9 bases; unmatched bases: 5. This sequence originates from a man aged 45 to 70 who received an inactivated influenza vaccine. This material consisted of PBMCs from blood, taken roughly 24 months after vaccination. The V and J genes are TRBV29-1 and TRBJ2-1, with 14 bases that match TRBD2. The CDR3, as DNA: TGCAGCGCCGGGACTAGCGGGAGAGGTGAGCAGTTCTTC. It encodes CSAGTSGRGEQFF.